The 30 T cell receptor beta chains below were found in one sample sequenced in a study of blood T cell repertoires in COVID-19. Some clones are missing from TCRdb's copy, which holds only in-frame ones; the method was immunoSEQ multiplex PCR. This sample has approximately 96,000 clones, with 90% found just once. Sample: peripheral blood. The receptors derive from a man aged 60 to 69 with acute or convalescent COVID-19.

CDR3 sequence: CASSSSPQEKLFF. The CDR3 region has the DNA TGTGCCAGCAGTTCATCCCCCCAGGAAAAACTGTTTTTT. The gene calls are TRBV12-3 or TRBV12-4 and TRBJ1-4; no clear D. The CDR3 extends over 13 amino acids. V gave up 4 bases and J gave up 8 bases, with 11 bases separating them.

The V gene is TRBV18, the J gene TRBJ2-7, with TRBD2 matching 8 bases. The CDR3 is 15 residues long. CDR1 KGHSH and CDR2 LQKENI come from the germline V gene. Germline trimming cut 2 bases from V and 3 bases from J; bases unmatched to any gene: 6. CDR3 coding DNA: TGTGCCAGCTCACCAGCCGTAGCGGGACACTACGAGCAGTACTTC. Translating it yields CASSPAVAGHYEQYF.

The chain uses TRBV12-5 and TRBJ2-7; the D gene is possibly TRBD2 (5 bases). The CDR3 has 13 amino acids. The germline V gene encodes CDR1 LGHNT and CDR2 FRNRAP. V was pared by 6 bases and J by 5 bases, with 14 bases between. CDR3 coding DNA: TGTGCTAGTGGGTTGTCGATCGGGAACGAGCAGTACTTC. Translation gives CASGLSIGNEQYF.

This chain connects TRBV19 to TRBJ1-5, with D unclear. Germline lookup yields CDR1 LNHDA and CDR2 SQIVND (reference sequence). Deletions cut 3 bases from V and 6 bases from J, with 6 bases between. The CDR3 is 12 amino acids. As DNA, the CDR3 is TGTGCCAGTAGTATTCCCGGTCAGCCCCAGCATTTT. Encoded protein: CASSIPGQPQHF.

In nucleotides, the CDR3 is TGTGCCAGCAGTCTACAGGGTCTGGGGGTTAACTATGGCTACACCTTC. This codes for CASSLQGLGVNYGYTF. The genes are TRBV28 and TRBJ1-2; perhaps TRBD1 as D (6 bases). The length of the CDR3 is 16 residues. Germline CDR1 and CDR2: MDHEN and SYDVKM. Trimming removed 5 bases from V and 1 base from J, with 17 bases in between.

CDR3 region: CAWSSQGPRYEQYF. DNA for the CDR3: TGTGCCTGGAGTTCACAGGGTCCGCGCTACGAGCAGTACTTC. The chain links TRBV30 to TRBJ2-7, with TRBD1 as a possible D gene (6 bases). V lost 2 bases, J lost 3 bases, and 14 bases lay in between. In germline, CDR1 is GTSNPN, CDR2 SVGIG (reference sequence). There are 14 residues in the CDR3.

Only one count was recorded for this clone. The genes are TRBV20-1 and TRBJ1-3; D unclear. V dropped 3 bases and J dropped 4 bases, with 13 bases sitting between them. This CDR3 is 14 amino acids long. The germline V gene encodes CDR1 DFQATT and CDR2 SNEGSKA (reference sequence). CDR3 region: CSASRSELGNTIYF. CDR3 DNA: TGCAGTGCTAGTCGATCCGAGTTAGGAAACACCATATATTTT.

This clone was seen once. The V gene is TRBV27, the J gene TRBJ2-7; TRBD1 matches 8 bases. The germline CDR1 and CDR2 sequences are MNHEY and SMNVEV (reference sequence). The V segment lost 10 bases and the J segment 2 bases; nucleotides outside the gene matches: 13. The CDR3 is made up of 15 amino acids. The CDR3 is CATTTDRGSAYEQYF. The CDR3 region has the DNA TGTGCCACCACGACTGACAGGGGTTCAGCCTACGAGCAGTACTTC.

This chain connects TRBV28 to TRBJ2-7, with D tentatively TRBD1 (6 bases). Germline CDR1 is MDHEN and CDR2 is SYDVKM. This CDR3 is 14 amino acids long. Trimming removed 2 bases from V and 6 bases from J, with 14 bases in between. CDR3 coding DNA: TGTGCCAGCAGTTTAGTGGGGGCGCATCCCGAGCAGTACTTC. Translated, it gives CASSLVGAHPEQYF.

V usage is TRBV6-5 and J usage is TRBJ2-7; D remains unclear. Germline CDR1 MNHEY, CDR2 SVGAGI. The CDR3 totals 13 residues. V dropped 0 bases and J dropped 2 bases, with 5 bases sitting between them. CDR3 nucleotide sequence: TGTGCCAGCAGTTACTCGTCCACCTACGAGCAGTACTTC. Protein product: CASSYSSTYEQYF.

This chain uses TRBV4-3 with TRBJ1-1, with D hard to call. The length of the CDR3 is 15 residues. Trimming pared 0 bases from V and 1 base from J, leaving 9 bases between. Germline V CDR1 and CDR2: LGHNA, YSLEER. The CDR3 region is CASSQDDISNTEAFF. CDR3 DNA sequence: TGCGCCAGCAGCCAAGATGACATCTCGAACACTGAAGCTTTCTTT.

The rearrangement uses TRBV3-1 (or the pseudogene TRBV3-2) and TRBJ2-7; 14 bases are shared with TRBD2. The length of the CDR3 is 17 residues. The germline gives CDR1 LGHDT, CDR2 YNNKEL (reference sequence). After removal of 2 bases from V and 2 bases from J, the junction contained 5 bases not matched to a gene. CDR3 residues: CASSQPGLAGGTYEQYF. In DNA form, the CDR3 reads TGTGCCAGCAGCCAACCCGGACTAGCGGGAGGAACCTACGAGCAGTACTTC.

The rearrangement links TRBV29-1 to TRBJ1-3; TRBD1 matches 8 bases. Germline assignment: CDR1 SQVTM and CDR2 ANQGSEA. The CDR3 contains 19 residues. After removal of 6 bases from V and 4 bases from J, the junction contained 23 bases not matched to a gene. This chain's CDR3 is CSVIGSGDRGGLGGNTIYF. The CDR3 coding sequence is TGCAGCGTGATCGGATCAGGAGACAGGGGAGGCTTAGGCGGAAACACCATATATTTT.

The genes are TRBV14 and TRBJ2-2; TRBD2 agrees at 9 bases. CDR3 length equals 18 residues. J was trimmed by 6 bases and V by 4 bases; bases with no gene match: 15. Germline CDR1 is SGHDN and CDR2 is FVKESK. The CDR3 is CASSPSWGRGRAAGELFF. The CDR3 DNA is TGTGCCAGCAGCCCATCTTGGGGACGCGGGAGGGCTGCCGGGGAGCTGTTTTTT.

The chain recombines TRBV11-2 with TRBJ2-2; a weak D match, TRBD2 (5 bases). The CDR3 contains 14 residues. CDR1 and CDR2 (germline): SGHAT, FQNNGV. Trimming removed 3 bases at V and 6 bases at J, with 11 bases between. The CDR3 loop reads CASSFTSSSGELFF. The CDR3 DNA sequence: TGTGCCAGCAGCTTTACTAGTAGCTCCGGGGAGCTGTTTTTT.

The V gene is TRBV7-6, the J gene TRBJ2-7, with D uncertain. The CDR3 is 14 residues long. V shed 1 base and J shed 7 bases, with 14 bases lying between them. CDR1 and CDR2 (germline): SGHVS, FNYEAQ. In DNA form, the CDR3 reads TGTGCCAGCAGCTTAGAGGTCGGTTTCGGGGAGCAGTACTTC. This encodes CASSLEVGFGEQYF.

This chain connects TRBV19 to TRBJ2-2; 11 bases fit TRBD2. The CDR3 has 16 residues. CDR1 LNHDA and CDR2 SQIVND come from the germline V gene (reference sequence). After removal of 4 bases from V and 1 base from J, the junction contained 2 bases not matched to a gene. DNA for the CDR3: TGTGCCAGTAGTACTGGGACTAGCGGGAACACCGGGGAGCTGTTTTTT. This codes for CASSTGTSGNTGELFF.

This clone was counted only a few times. This chain links TRBV10-2 with TRBJ2-1; 10 bases line up with TRBD2. CDR3 length: 16 amino acids. The V and J ends lost 6 bases and 1 base, in that order; junction bases with no gene match: 6. Germline CDR1 reads WSHSY; CDR2 reads SAAADI. In DNA form, the CDR3 reads TGCGCCAGCAGGCAGGGACTAGCGAGTTCCTACAATGAGCAGTTCTTC. It specifies CASRQGLASSYNEQFF.

The chain combines TRBV29-1 with TRBJ1-4; 9 bases line up with TRBD1. The CDR3 totals 13 residues. With 5 bases clipped from V and 8 bases from J, the junction kept 6 bases outside the gene matches. Germline loops: CDR1 SQVTM, CDR2 ANQGSEA. CDR3 loop: CSVPGQGWEKLFF. CDR3 nucleotide sequence: TGCAGCGTTCCCGGACAGGGGTGGGAAAAACTGTTTTTT.

V and J are TRBV24-1 and TRBJ2-1, with 8 nucleotides matching TRBD2. CDR3 length: 11 residues. Looked up from germline, CDR1 is KGHDR and CDR2 is SFDVKD. In nucleotides, the CDR3 is TGTGCGACGGGGGGGGAAAGGAAGCAGTTCTTC. This gives the protein CATGGERKQFF.

The chain is built from TRBV24-1 and TRBJ2-2; D perhaps matches TRBD1 (6 bases). CDR1 KGHDR and CDR2 SFDVKD come from the germline V gene. The V end lost 8 bases, the J end lost 3 bases, and 15 bases lay between the germline ends. CDR3 length: 15 residues. The CDR3: CATTSGDIYTGELFF. In DNA, the CDR3 is TGTGCCACCACCTCAGGGGACATATACACCGGGGAGCTGTTTTTT.

J is TRBJ1-3 and V is TRBV27, with D perhaps matching TRBD1 (6 bases). V lost 5 bases, J lost 0 bases, and 11 bases lay in between. Germline values: CDR1 MNHEY, CDR2 SMNVEV (reference sequence). The CDR3 is made up of 15 amino acids. The DNA for the CDR3 is TGTGCCAGCAGTCCCGGACAGAGCTCTGGAAACACCATATATTTT. Translating gives CASSPGQSSGNTIYF.

This sequence joins TRBV6-1 and TRBJ1-4; TRBD1 is a possible D gene (5 bases). With 1 base removed from V and 6 bases from J, the gap between germline ends came to 9 bases. CDR1 is MNHNS, CDR2 SASEGT, per germline. This CDR3 is 14 amino acids long. CDR3 DNA: TGTGCCAGCAGTGAAGTGGGCAGGGATGAAAAACTGTTTTTT. It specifies CASSEVGRDEKLFF.

V gene TRBV24-1 combines with J gene TRBJ1-5, with 8 bases identical to TRBD1. Germline V gene sequence: CDR1 KGHDR, CDR2 SFDVKD. CDR3 length: 14 amino acids. The V gene end was trimmed by 9 bases and the J gene end by 0 bases; junction bases not matched to a gene: 3. DNA of the CDR3: TGTGCCACCTGGACAGGGAATAGCAATCAGCCCCAGCATTTT. Encoded protein: CATWTGNSNQPQHF.

This chain uses TRBV6-5 with TRBJ1-2; possibly TRBD1 for D (6 bases). The CDR3 runs 13 residues. The germline V gene encodes CDR1 MNHEY and CDR2 SVGAGI. V lost 6 bases, J lost 4 bases, and 12 bases lay in between. Written as DNA, the CDR3 is TGTGCCAGCAGCCGGGACACCTTCTATGGCTACACCTTC. It specifies CASSRDTFYGYTF.

The V call is TRBV6-2 or TRBV6-3, the J call TRBJ2-7; 10 nucleotides match TRBD2. J lost 4 bases, V lost 5 bases, and 5 bases had no gene match. CDR1 and CDR2 (germline): MNHEY, SVGEGT. This CDR3 region has 14 residues. CDR3 sequence: CASSQGLAAYEQYF. CDR3 sequence (DNA): TGTGCCAGCAGTCAAGGACTAGCGGCGTACGAGCAGTACTTC.

The J gene is TRBJ2-1, the V gene TRBV30; 9 nucleotides agree with TRBD2. This CDR3 has 15 amino acids. Germline values: CDR1 GTSNPN, CDR2 SVGIG (reference sequence). V shed 3 bases, J shed 1 base, and the junction held 4 bases outside the gene matches. The CDR3 nucleotides read TGTGCCTGGAGGGGGCTAGCGGGATCCTACAATGAGCAGTTCTTC. It translates to CAWRGLAGSYNEQFF.

This rearrangement joins TRBV19 to TRBJ1-2; 10 bases fit TRBD1. CDR3 length: 16 residues. Germline trimming cut 2 bases from V and 2 bases from J; bases unmatched to any gene: 5. Germline CDR1 and CDR2: LNHDA and SQIVND (reference sequence). The CDR3 sequence is CASSIIGQGVNYGYTF. Here the CDR3 DNA reads TGTGCCAGTAGTATAATTGGACAGGGGGTGAACTATGGCTACACCTTC.

A note on this clone: A junction boundary mismatches the germline segment, possibly from a read error. The J gene is TRBJ1-2, the V gene TRBV10-1; no clear D. This CDR3 spans 10 amino acids. Germline values: CDR1 WNHNN, CDR2 SYGVQD (reference sequence). The CDR3 region has the DNA TGCGCCAGCTCCGGGTGGGTAGGCGCCTTC. It translates to CASSGWVGAF.

The J gene is TRBJ1-5, the V gene TRBV6-5; D might be TRBD1 (6 bases). This CDR3 is 14 amino acids long. Germline assignment: CDR1 MNHEY and CDR2 SVGAGI. The V gene lost 0 bases and the J gene lost 3 bases, with 6 bases spanning the gap. CDR3 protein: CASSYSGANQPQHF. CDR3 nucleotide sequence: TGTGCCAGCAGTTACTCGGGGGCCAATCAGCCCCAGCATTTT.